These 6 T cell receptor beta chains originate from one sample sequenced in a study of shared clonotypes between healthy human individuals. It was CD45RO-negative cells, positively selected for CCR7, that made up naive CD8 cells, with terminally differentiated effector memory CD45RA+ cells excluded. The repertoire was sequenced with immunoSEQ multiplex PCR; TCRdb's copy has only in-frame clones and lacks some. The table includes about 2 million clones, about 95% detected once. Sequencing input: naive CD8+ T cells sorted from blood. These TCRs come from a young man in good health.

V is TRBV7-2 and J is TRBJ2-1, with TRBD2 matching 7 bases. V shed 5 bases and J 0 bases; nucleotides not matched to a gene: 7. CDR1 is SGHTA, CDR2 FQGNSA, per germline. The CDR3 covers 16 residues. The chain's CDR3 is CASSLQRGGSYNEQFF. In DNA, the CDR3 is TGTGCCAGCAGCCTCCAGCGGGGTGGCTCCTACAATGAGCAGTTCTTC.

In nucleotides, the CDR3 is TGTGCCACCGAGGGGGCCTCTGGAAACACCATATATTTT. Translating it yields CATEGASGNTIYF. The chain links TRBV28 to TRBJ1-3; TRBD1 agrees at 7 bases. V trimming: 10 bases; J trimming: 0 bases; junction bases outside the gene matches: 3. The CDR3 contains 13 residues. The germline gives CDR1 MDHEN, CDR2 SYDVKM. The whole variable domain, remainder taken from reference TRBV28 and TRBJ1-3, is DVKVTQSSRYLVKRTGEKVFLECVQDMDHENMFWYRQDPGLGLRLIYFSYDVKMKEKGDIPEGYSVSREKKERFSLILESASTNQTSMYLCATEGASGNTIYFGEGSWLTVV.

Regarding this clone: Other DNA sequences from this sample encode an identical CDR3 as well. The gene calls are TRBV28 and TRBJ2-7, with D possibly TRBD2 on 6 matching bases. CDR1 is MDHEN and CDR2 is SYDVKM in the germline V gene. Trimming pared 5 bases from V and 0 bases from J, leaving 11 bases between. The CDR3 totals 14 residues. CDR3 in DNA: TGTGCCAGCAGTCCCTCGGGAGCCTCCTACGAGCAGTACTTC. Translating it yields CASSPSGASYEQYF.

V is TRBV29-1 and J is TRBJ2-5, with D perhaps TRBD2 (5 bases). Trimming pared 4 bases from V and 5 bases from J, leaving 14 bases between. The CDR3 totals 13 residues. In germline, CDR1 is SQVTM, CDR2 ANQGSEA. In DNA form, the CDR3 reads TGCAGCGTTGCCCTCAAAGGCGGGGAGACCCAGTACTTC. Its translation is CSVALKGGETQYF.

This chain joins TRBV30 and TRBJ1-5, with 7 bases aligning to TRBD1. The ends lost 0 bases at V and 4 bases at J; junction bases unmatched: 9. Germline V gene lookup returns CDR1 GTSNPN and CDR2 SVGIG (reference sequence). The CDR3 is made up of 16 amino acids. In DNA, the CDR3 is TGTGCCTGGAGTGTTACTCCGGGACAGCCTAATCAGCCCCAGCATTTT. Translation gives CAWSVTPGQPNQPQHF.

This rearrangement joins TRBV5-6 to TRBJ2-5; 7 nucleotides align to TRBD1. The germline gives CDR1 SGHDT, CDR2 YYEEEE. J was trimmed by 4 bases and V by 0 bases; bases with no gene match: 6. The length of the CDR3 is 15 residues. The CDR3, as DNA: TGTGCCAGCAGCTTGGGGACAGGCCGGGGAGAGACCCAGTACTTC. It encodes CASSLGTGRGETQYF.